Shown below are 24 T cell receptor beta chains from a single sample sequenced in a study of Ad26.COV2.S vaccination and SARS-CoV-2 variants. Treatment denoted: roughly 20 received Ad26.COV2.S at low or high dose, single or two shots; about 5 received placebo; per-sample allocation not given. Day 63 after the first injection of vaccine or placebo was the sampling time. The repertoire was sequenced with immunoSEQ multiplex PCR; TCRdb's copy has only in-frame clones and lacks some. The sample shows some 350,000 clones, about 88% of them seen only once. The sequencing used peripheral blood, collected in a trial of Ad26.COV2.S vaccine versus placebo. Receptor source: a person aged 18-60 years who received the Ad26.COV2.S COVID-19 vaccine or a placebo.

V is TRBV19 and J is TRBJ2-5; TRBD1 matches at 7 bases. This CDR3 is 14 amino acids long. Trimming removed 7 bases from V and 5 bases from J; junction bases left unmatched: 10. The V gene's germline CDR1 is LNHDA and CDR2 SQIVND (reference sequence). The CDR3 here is CASTTGSIGETQYF. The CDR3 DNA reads TGTGCCAGTACGACAGGGTCTATCGGGGAGACCCAGTACTTC.

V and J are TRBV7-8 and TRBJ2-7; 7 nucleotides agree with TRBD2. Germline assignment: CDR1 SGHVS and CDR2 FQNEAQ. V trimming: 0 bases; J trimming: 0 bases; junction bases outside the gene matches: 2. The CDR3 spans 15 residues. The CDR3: CASSLARGSSYEQYF. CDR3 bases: TGTGCCAGCAGCTTAGCCCGCGGGAGCTCCTACGAGCAGTACTTC.

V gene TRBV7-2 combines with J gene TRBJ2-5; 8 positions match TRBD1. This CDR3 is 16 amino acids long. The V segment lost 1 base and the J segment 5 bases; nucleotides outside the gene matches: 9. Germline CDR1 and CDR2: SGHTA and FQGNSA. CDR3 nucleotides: TGTGCCAGCAGCTTAGTGTCCAGGGGGCTTGGGGAGACCCAGTACTTC. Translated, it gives CASSLVSRGLGETQYF.

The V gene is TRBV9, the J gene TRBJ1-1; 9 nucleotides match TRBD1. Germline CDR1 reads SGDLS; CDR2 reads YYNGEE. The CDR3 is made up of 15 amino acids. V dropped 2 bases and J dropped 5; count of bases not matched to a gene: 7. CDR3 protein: CASSVRGQGPTEAFF. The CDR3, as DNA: TGTGCCAGCAGCGTGAGGGGACAGGGCCCAACTGAAGCTTTCTTT.

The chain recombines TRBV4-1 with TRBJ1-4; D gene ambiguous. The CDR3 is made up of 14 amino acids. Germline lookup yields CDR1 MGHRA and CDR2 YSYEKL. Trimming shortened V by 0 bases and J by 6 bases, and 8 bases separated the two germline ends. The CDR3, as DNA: TGCGCCAGCAGCCAAGATGCCGGGTATGAAAAACTGTTTTTT. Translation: CASSQDAGYEKLFF.

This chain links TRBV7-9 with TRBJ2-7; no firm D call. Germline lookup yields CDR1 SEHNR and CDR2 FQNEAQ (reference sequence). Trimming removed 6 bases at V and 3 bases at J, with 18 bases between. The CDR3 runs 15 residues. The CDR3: CASRGKGPAYYEQYF. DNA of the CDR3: TGTGCCAGCAGGGGGAAAGGGCCGGCCTACTACGAGCAGTACTTC. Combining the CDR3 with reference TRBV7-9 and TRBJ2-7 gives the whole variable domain DTGVSQNPRHKITKRGQNVTFRCDPISEHNRLYWYRQTLGQGPEFLTYFQNEAQLEKSRLLSDRFSAERPKGSFSTLEIQRTEQGDSAMYLCASRGKGPAYYEQYFGPGTRLTVT.

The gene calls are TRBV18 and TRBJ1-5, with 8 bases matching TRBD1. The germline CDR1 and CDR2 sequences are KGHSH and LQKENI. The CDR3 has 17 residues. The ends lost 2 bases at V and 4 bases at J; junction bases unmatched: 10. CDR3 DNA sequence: TGTGCCAGCTCACCAGCCGGTGGACAGGGTCGGAATCAGCCCCAGCATTTT. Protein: CASSPAGGQGRNQPQHF.

As DNA, the CDR3 is TGTGCCAGCAGGCAGGGGGCGCCCGGGGAGCTGTTTTTT. Protein: CASRQGAPGELFF. The chain joins TRBV5-4 to TRBJ2-2, with 8 bases that match TRBD1. This CDR3 has 13 residues. J was trimmed by 6 bases and V by 5 bases; bases with no gene match: 3. In germline, CDR1 is SGHNT, CDR2 YYREEE (reference sequence).

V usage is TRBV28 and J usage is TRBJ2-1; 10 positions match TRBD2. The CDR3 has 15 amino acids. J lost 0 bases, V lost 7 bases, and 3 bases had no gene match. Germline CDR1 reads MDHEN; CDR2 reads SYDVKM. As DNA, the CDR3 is TGTGCCAGCACCAGACTAGCGGGCTCCTACAATGAGCAGTTCTTC. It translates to CASTRLAGSYNEQFF.

CDR3 sequence (DNA): TGTGCCAGCAGCCCAGGGTCTTCGAGTAACGAGCAGTACTTC. This gives the protein CASSPGSSSNEQYF. The gene calls are TRBV7-9 and TRBJ2-7, with D maybe TRBD1 (5 bases). Trimming cost V 5 bases and J 5 bases, with 16 bases left between them. CDR1 and CDR2 from the germline V gene are SEHNR and FQNEAQ (reference sequence). CDR3 length: 14 residues.

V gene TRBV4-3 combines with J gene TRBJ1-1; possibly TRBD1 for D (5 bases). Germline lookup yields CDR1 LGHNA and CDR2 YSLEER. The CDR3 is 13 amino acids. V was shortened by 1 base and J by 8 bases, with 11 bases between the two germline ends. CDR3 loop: CASSQARQGEAFF. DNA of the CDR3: TGCGCCAGCAGCCAAGCGCGTCAGGGAGAAGCTTTCTTT.

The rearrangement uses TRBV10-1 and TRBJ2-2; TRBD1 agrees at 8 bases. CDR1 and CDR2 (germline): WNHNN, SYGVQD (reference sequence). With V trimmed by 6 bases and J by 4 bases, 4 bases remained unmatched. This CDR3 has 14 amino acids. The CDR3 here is CASRQGASTGELFF. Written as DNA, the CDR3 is TGCGCCAGCAGGCAGGGGGCGTCCACCGGGGAGCTGTTTTTT.

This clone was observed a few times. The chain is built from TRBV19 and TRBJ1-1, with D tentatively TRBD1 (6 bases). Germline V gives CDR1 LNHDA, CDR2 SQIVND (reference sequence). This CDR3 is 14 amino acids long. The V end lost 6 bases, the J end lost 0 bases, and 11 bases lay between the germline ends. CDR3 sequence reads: CASRPRTVNTEAFF. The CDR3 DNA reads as TGTGCCAGTAGGCCCCGGACAGTGAACACTGAAGCTTTCTTT.

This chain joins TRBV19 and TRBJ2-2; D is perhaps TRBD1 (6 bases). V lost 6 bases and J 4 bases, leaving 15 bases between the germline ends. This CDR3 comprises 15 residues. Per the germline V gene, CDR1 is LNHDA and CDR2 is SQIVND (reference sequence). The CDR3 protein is CASSKTGSGTGELFF. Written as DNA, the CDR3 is TGTGCCAGTAGCAAAACAGGGTCCGGCACCGGGGAGCTGTTTTTT. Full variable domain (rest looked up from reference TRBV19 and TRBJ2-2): DGGITQSPKYLFRKEGQNVTLSCEQNLNHDAMYWYRQDPGQGLRLIYYSQIVNDFQKGDIAEGYSVSREKKESFPLTVTSAQKNPTAFYLCASSKTGSGTGELFFGEGSRLTVL.

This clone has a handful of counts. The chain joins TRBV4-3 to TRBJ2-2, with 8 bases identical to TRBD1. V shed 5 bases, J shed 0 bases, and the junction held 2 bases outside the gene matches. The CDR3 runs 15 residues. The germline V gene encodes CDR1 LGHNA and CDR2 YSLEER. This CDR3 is CASSTRGPNTGELFF. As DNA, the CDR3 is TGCGCCAGCAGCACCAGGGGGCCGAACACCGGGGAGCTGTTTTTT.

CDR3 amino acids: CASSYSWGNRDEQYF. The DNA of the CDR3 is TGTGCCAGCAGTTACTCGTGGGGAAATAGGGACGAGCAGTACTTC. V gene TRBV6-2 or TRBV6-3 combines with J gene TRBJ2-7; D gene uncertain. V was cut by 0 bases and J by 5 bases, with 14 bases left in between. The V gene's germline CDR1 is MNHEY and CDR2 SVGEGT. The CDR3 extends over 15 amino acids.

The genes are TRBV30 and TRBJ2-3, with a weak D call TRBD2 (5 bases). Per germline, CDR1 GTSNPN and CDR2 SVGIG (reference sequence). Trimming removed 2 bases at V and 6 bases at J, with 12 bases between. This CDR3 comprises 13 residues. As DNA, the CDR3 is TGTGCCTGGAGTTATGGGAGAGCGGATACGCAGTATTTT. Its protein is CAWSYGRADTQYF.

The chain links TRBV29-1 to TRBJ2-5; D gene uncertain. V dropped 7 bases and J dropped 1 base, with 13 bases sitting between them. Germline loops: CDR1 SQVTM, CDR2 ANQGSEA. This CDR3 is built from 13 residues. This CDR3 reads CSAMPHLQETQYF. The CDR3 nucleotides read TGCAGCGCAATGCCCCACCTCCAAGAGACCCAGTACTTC.

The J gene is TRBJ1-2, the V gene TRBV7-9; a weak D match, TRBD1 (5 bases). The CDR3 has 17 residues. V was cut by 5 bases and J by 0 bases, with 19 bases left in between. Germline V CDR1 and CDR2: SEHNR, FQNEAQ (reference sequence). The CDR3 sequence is CASSTMTGQDANYGYTF. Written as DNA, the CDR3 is TGTGCCAGCAGCACAATGACCGGACAAGATGCTAACTATGGCTACACCTTC.

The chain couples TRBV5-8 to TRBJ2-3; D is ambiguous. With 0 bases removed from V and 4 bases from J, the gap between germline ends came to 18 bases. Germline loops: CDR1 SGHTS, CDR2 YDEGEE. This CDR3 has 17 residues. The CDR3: CASSLAFIKASPDTQYF. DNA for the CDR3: TGTGCCAGCAGCTTGGCCTTCATAAAGGCCTCACCAGATACGCAGTATTTT.

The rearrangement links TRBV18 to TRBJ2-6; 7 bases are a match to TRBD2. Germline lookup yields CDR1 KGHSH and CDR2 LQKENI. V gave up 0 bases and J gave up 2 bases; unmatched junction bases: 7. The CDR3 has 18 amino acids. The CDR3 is CASSPPGLVLAGANVLTF. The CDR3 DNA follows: TGTGCCAGCTCACCACCTGGACTAGTTCTAGCTGGGGCCAACGTCCTGACTTTC. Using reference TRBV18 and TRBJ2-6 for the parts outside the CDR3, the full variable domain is NAGVMQNPRHLVRRRGQEARLRCSPMKGHSHVYWYRQLPEEGLKFMVYLQKENIIDESGMPKERFSAEFPKEGPSILRIQQVVRGDSAAYFCASSPPGLVLAGANVLTFGAGSRLTVL.

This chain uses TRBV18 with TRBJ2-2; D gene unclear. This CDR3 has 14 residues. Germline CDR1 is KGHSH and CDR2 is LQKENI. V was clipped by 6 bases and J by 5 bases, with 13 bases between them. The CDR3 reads CASSLHQGTGELFF. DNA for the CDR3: TGTGCCAGCTCGCTACACCAAGGGACCGGGGAGCTGTTTTTT.

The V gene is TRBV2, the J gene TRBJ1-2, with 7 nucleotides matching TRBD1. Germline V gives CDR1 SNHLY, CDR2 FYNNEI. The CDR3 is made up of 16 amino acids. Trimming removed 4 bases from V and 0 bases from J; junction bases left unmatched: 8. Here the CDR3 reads CASSVLGGTANYGYTF. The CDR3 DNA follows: TGTGCCAGCAGTGTTCTAGGGGGGACAGCTAACTATGGCTACACCTTC.

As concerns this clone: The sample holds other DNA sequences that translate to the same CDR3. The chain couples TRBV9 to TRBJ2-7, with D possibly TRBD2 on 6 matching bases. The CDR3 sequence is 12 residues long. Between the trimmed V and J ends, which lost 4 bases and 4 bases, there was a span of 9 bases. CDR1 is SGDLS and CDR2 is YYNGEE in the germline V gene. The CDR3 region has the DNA TGTGCCAGCAGCCCCGGGGGATACGAGCAGTACTTC. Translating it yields CASSPGGYEQYF.